The 23 T cell receptor beta chains below all came from one sample that was sequenced in a study of blood T cell repertoires in COVID-19. TCRdb keeps only in-frame clones here, not all; method: immunoSEQ multiplex PCR. The table lists 95,000 to 150,000 clones, approximately 85% of them singletons. Input material: peripheral blood. The receptor source for this set is an elderly woman with COVID-19, enrolled during active disease.

The chain has TRBV28 and TRBJ2-4; 13 bases match TRBD2. The CDR3 spans 17 residues. Germline V gene lookup returns CDR1 MDHEN and CDR2 SYDVKM. V trimming: 5 bases; J trimming: 13 bases; junction bases outside the gene matches: 17. The CDR3 is CASSTWFTRLAGGFQYF. CDR3 DNA sequence: TGTGCCAGCAGTACATGGTTCACAAGACTAGCGGGAGGTTTCCAGTACTTC. Complete variable domain (other parts from reference TRBV28 and TRBJ2-4): DVKVTQSSRYLVKRTGEKVFLECVQDMDHENMFWYRQDPGLGLRLIYFSYDVKMKEKGDIPEGYSVSREKKERFSLILESASTNQTSMYLCASSTWFTRLAGGFQYFGAGTRLSVL.

This clone is a singleton in its sample. V is TRBV27 and J is TRBJ2-7; a possible D gene is TRBD1 (6 bases). Trimming removed 3 bases at V and 3 bases at J, with 12 bases between. The CDR3 consists of 14 residues. Germline V lookup: CDR1 MNHEY, CDR2 SMNVEV (reference sequence). CDR3 DNA: TGTGCCAGCAGTTTCGGACAGTTATTCTACGAGCAGTACTTC. This codes for CASSFGQLFYEQYF.

This clone was recorded a few times. The rearrangement links TRBV7-9 to TRBJ1-2, with 7 positions matching TRBD1. V shed 5 bases and J 6 bases; nucleotides not matched to a gene: 12. From germline, CDR1 is SEHNR and CDR2 FQNEAQ (reference sequence). The CDR3 is made up of 15 amino acids. The CDR3 region has the DNA TGTGCCAGCAGCCAAGGCAGGGGGACGGGAGATGGCTACACCTTC. The encoded protein is CASSQGRGTGDGYTF.

J is TRBJ2-2 and V is TRBV6-5, with TRBD2 matching 7 bases. There are 14 residues in the CDR3. J gave up 6 bases and V 2 bases, and 3 bases lay outside the gene matches. Germline lookup yields CDR1 MNHEY and CDR2 SVGAGI. DNA of the CDR3: TGTGCCAGCAGTTACGCGGGAGTGGCCGGGGAGCTGTTTTTT. This sequence encodes CASSYAGVAGELFF.

This clone appeared once. The chain joins TRBV5-1 to TRBJ2-7, with a tentative D call TRBD1 (6 bases). Between the trimmed V and J ends, which lost 1 base and 6 bases, there was a span of 14 bases. CDR1 and CDR2 from the germline V gene are SGHRS and YFSETQ. The length of the CDR3 is 14 residues. Here the CDR3 DNA reads TGCGCCAGCAGCTTGAGCAGGGGCACCATCGAGCAGTACTTC. The encoded protein is CASSLSRGTIEQYF.

J is TRBJ2-7 and V is TRBV3-1 (or the pseudogene TRBV3-2), with 9 bases aligning to TRBD1. CDR1 is LGHDT and CDR2 is YNNKEL in the germline V gene (reference sequence). Unmatched junction bases numbered 7, after V lost 4 bases and J lost 3 bases. The CDR3 runs 15 residues. The DNA for the CDR3 is TGTGCCAGCAGCCTCATGGGACAGGGCCGCTACGAGCAGTACTTC. Translating gives CASSLMGQGRYEQYF.

This chain joins TRBV3-1 (or the pseudogene TRBV3-2) and TRBJ2-5; 16 nucleotides align to TRBD2. CDR1 LGHDT and CDR2 YNNKEL come from the germline V gene (reference sequence). The ends lost 4 bases at V and 5 bases at J; junction bases unmatched: 16. This CDR3 is 20 amino acids long. The chain's CDR3 is CASSRRPGTSGRGQGETQYF. Here the CDR3 DNA reads TGTGCCAGCAGCCGCCGTCCCGGGACTAGCGGGAGGGGTCAAGGGGAGACCCAGTACTTC.

The chain carries TRBV6-6 and TRBJ2-7, with 11 bases lining up with TRBD1. This CDR3 is built from 15 residues. Germline V gene sequence: CDR1 MNHNY, CDR2 SVGAGI (reference sequence). J gave up 7 bases and V 0 bases, and 5 bases lay outside the gene matches. This CDR3 reads CASSYSPDRGQEQYF. For the CDR3, the DNA is TGTGCCAGCAGTTACTCCCCGGACAGGGGGCAAGAGCAGTACTTC.

The sample holds a few counts of this clone. The chain employs TRBV7-9 and TRBJ1-6, with D possibly being TRBD1 (5 bases). The ends were cut back, 0 bases at V and 8 bases at J, with 11 bases in the middle. There are 15 residues in the CDR3. Germline V lookup: CDR1 SEHNR, CDR2 FQNEAQ (reference sequence). CDR3 in amino acids: CASSLAGRGDSPLHF. CDR3 DNA: TGTGCCAGCAGCTTAGCGGGACGGGGGGATTCACCCCTCCACTTT.

This chain links TRBV28 with TRBJ1-5, with 7 positions matching TRBD1. Trimming cost V 5 bases and J 9 bases; bases outside gene matches: 7. The V gene's germline CDR1 is MDHEN and CDR2 SYDVKM. CDR3 length: 13 amino acids. CDR3 in amino acids: CASSPQGTRPQHF. In nucleotides, the CDR3 is TGTGCCAGCAGTCCACAGGGGACTAGGCCCCAGCATTTT.

In its sample, this clone was seen a few times. The rearrangement uses TRBV2 and TRBJ2-3; TRBD2 agrees at 9 bases. The CDR3 extends over 17 amino acids. The ends lost 8 bases at V and 0 bases at J; junction bases unmatched: 12. CDR1 and CDR2 (germline): SNHLY, FYNNEI. The CDR3 here is CASSSTSGRSSTDTQYF. The DNA for the CDR3 is TGTGCCAGCTCTTCGACTAGCGGCAGGTCTAGCACAGATACGCAGTATTTT.

The V and J genes are TRBV7-9 and TRBJ2-7; 9 positions agree with TRBD1. V trimming: 5 bases; J trimming: 5 bases; junction bases outside the gene matches: 13. The CDR3 consists of 16 residues. Germline values: CDR1 SEHNR, CDR2 FQNEAQ (reference sequence). CDR3 coding DNA: TGTGCCAGCAGCGCGTGGACAGGGGCAATGTATAACGAGCAGTACTTC. This translates into CASSAWTGAMYNEQYF.

The chain couples TRBV2 to TRBJ1-5, with D possibly being TRBD1 (6 bases). Germline CDR1 reads SNHLY; CDR2 reads FYNNEI. V lost 5 bases and J lost 1, with 12 bases in between. The CDR3 runs to 15 residues. The CDR3 DNA reads TGTGCCAGCAGTCCCAGGACAGTGAGCAATCAGCCCCAGCATTTT. Protein: CASSPRTVSNQPQHF.

The chain carries TRBV29-1 and TRBJ1-6, with a possible D match to TRBD1 (6 bases). CDR3 size: 13 residues. V was pared by 6 bases and J by 7 bases, with 13 bases between. Germline CDR1 reads SQVTM; CDR2 reads ANQGSEA. The DNA for the CDR3 is TGCAGCGTGGCGACAGGTAGCAATTCACCCCTCCACTTT. It is translated as CSVATGSNSPLHF.

CDR3 sequence reads: CASTSLLYEQYF. CDR3 bases: TGTGCCAGCACGTCCTTATTATACGAGCAGTACTTC. The chain employs TRBV28 and TRBJ2-7; no clear D gene. V shed 7 bases and J shed 4 bases, with 11 bases lying between them. Germline loops: CDR1 MDHEN, CDR2 SYDVKM. The CDR3 loop spans 12 amino acids. The full variable domain, rest sourced from reference TRBV28 and TRBJ2-7, is DVKVTQSSRYLVKRTGEKVFLECVQDMDHENMFWYRQDPGLGLRLIYFSYDVKMKEKGDIPEGYSVSREKKERFSLILESASTNQTSMYLCASTSLLYEQYFGPGTRLTVT.

The rearrangement joins TRBV5-1 to TRBJ2-3; D might be TRBD2 (6 bases). The CDR3 runs to 17 residues. The germline CDR1 and CDR2 sequences are SGHRS and YFSETQ. Trimming stripped 0 bases from V and 3 bases from J, with 17 bases between. DNA for the CDR3: TGCGCCAGCAGCTTGGCGACCGGGAGAGCATCGACAGATACGCAGTATTTT. Its protein is CASSLATGRASTDTQYF.

Turning to this clone: A junction end diverges from the germline sequence, so it may reflect a read error. V usage is TRBV10-3 and J usage is TRBJ1-2, with 8 bases that match TRBD1. The CDR3 consists of 15 residues. The germline V gene encodes CDR1 ENHRY and CDR2 SYGVKD. Here the CDR3 DNA reads TGTGCCATCAGTGAGTCCTCCCCAGGGACAGGCGATTCTAACTTC. Translating it yields CAISESSPGTGDSNF.

The chain carries TRBV6-6 and TRBJ1-6; possible D gene TRBD1, 6 bases. CDR1 and CDR2 from the germline V gene are MNHNY and SVGAGI (reference sequence). CDR3 length equals 14 residues. The V end lost 6 bases, the J end lost 6 bases, and 12 bases lay between the germline ends. CDR3 residues: CASSRTETNSPLHF. Here the CDR3 DNA reads TGTGCCAGCAGCCGGACAGAGACTAATTCACCCCTCCACTTT.

The chain recombines TRBV4-3 with TRBJ2-3; TRBD2 agrees at 9 bases. The CDR3 consists of 17 residues. In germline, CDR1 is LGHNA, CDR2 YSLEER. J gave up 3 bases and V 0 bases, and 7 bases lay outside the gene matches. The CDR3 protein is CASSQEKREDGTDTQYF. CDR3 bases: TGCGCCAGCAGCCAAGAGAAGCGGGAGGATGGGACAGATACGCAGTATTTT.

J is TRBJ1-4 and V is TRBV9, with 9 bases lining up with TRBD1. V dropped 3 bases and J dropped 7; count of bases not matched to a gene: 10. The CDR3 length is 16 residues. Per germline, CDR1 SGDLS and CDR2 YYNGEE. Here the CDR3 DNA reads TGTGCCAGCAGCGCGGGACAGGGAAAGTGGAGTGAAAAACTGTTTTTT. Its protein is CASSAGQGKWSEKLFF. The full variable domain, its missing parts supplied by reference TRBV9 and TRBJ1-4, is DSGVTQTPKHLITATGQRVTLRCSPRSGDLSVYWYQQSLDQGLQFLIQYYNGEERAKGNILERFSAQQFPDLHSELNLSSLELGDSALYFCASSAGQGKWSEKLFFGSGTQLSVL.

This clone has a single count. The chain joins TRBV6-2 or TRBV6-3 to TRBJ1-1, with D unresolved. The CDR3 runs to 13 residues. Germline V gene lookup returns CDR1 MNHEY and CDR2 SVGEGT. V was pared by 7 bases and J by 2 bases, with 11 bases between. The CDR3 spells CASTPQKNTEAFF. The CDR3 nucleotides are TGTGCCAGCACCCCTCAGAAAAACACTGAAGCTTTCTTT.

This clone has just a few counts. The chain combines TRBV6-2 or TRBV6-3 with TRBJ1-5, with D possibly matching TRBD1 (5 bases). V was clipped by 4 bases and J by 7 bases, with 23 bases between them. The CDR3 totals 17 residues. The germline V gene encodes CDR1 MNHEY and CDR2 SVGEGT. The CDR3: CASSSAWGFEGEQPQHF. CDR3 nucleotide sequence: TGTGCCAGCAGTTCTGCCTGGGGATTCGAAGGGGAACAGCCCCAGCATTTT.

V and J are TRBV6-2 or TRBV6-3 and TRBJ2-1; 12 bases agree with TRBD2. Per germline, CDR1 MNHEY and CDR2 SVGEGT. CDR3 size: 21 residues. V lost 0 bases and J lost 0; bases outside the gene matches: 12. The CDR3 coding sequence is TGTGCCAGCAGTTACTCGACCGCGACTAGCGGGAGTTACCACTCCTACAATGAGCAGTTCTTC. Its translation: CASSYSTATSGSYHSYNEQFF.